The present entry profiles one T cell receptor (beta chain) with its context. The sample is drawn from a study of blood T cell repertoires in COVID-19. About the study: Acute-phase and convalescent COVID-19 samples originated in the United States, Italy and Spain. The analysed material was cDNA or gDNA that came from T cells, B-cell-depleted T cells, or PBMCs.

The CDR3 extends over 13 amino acids. Germline loops: CDR1 LNHDA, CDR2 SQIVND (reference sequence). V was shortened by 10 bases and J by 0 bases, with 10 bases between the two germline ends. The assay was immunoSEQ multiplex PCR, and TCRdb's table has in-frame clones only and misses some. The table records 93,000 or so clones, 89% of them present only once. Specimen: peripheral blood. The TCR sequence derives from a woman older than 75 in a cohort sampled during active COVID-19. The chain joins TRBV19 to TRBJ1-5; perhaps TRBD1 as D (5 bases). The CDR3 region is CATRQYSNQPQHF. The CDR3 region has the DNA TGTGCCACAAGACAGTATAGCAATCAGCCCCAGCATTTT. Filled out from reference TRBV19 and TRBJ1-5, the complete variable domain reads DGGITQSPKYLFRKEGQNVTLSCEQNLNHDAMYWYRQDPGQGLRLIYYSQIVNDFQKGDIAEGYSVSREKKESFPLTVTSAQKNPTAFYLCATRQYSNQPQHFGDGTRLSIL.